The following is a T cell receptor beta chain sequence with its context. This sample was taken from a study of blood T cell repertoires in COVID-19. V lost 5 bases to trimming and J lost 3 bases; unmatched junction nucleotides: 5. The CDR3 extends over 16 amino acids. Germline values: CDR1 SGHTA, CDR2 FQGNSA. Method: immunoSEQ multiplex PCR; TCRdb's copy keeps in-frame clones and lacks some. The table records about 190,000 clones, approximately 91% of them present only once. The chain joins TRBV7-2 to TRBJ2-1; 12 bases match TRBD2. The receptor's source is a woman in her thirties or forties who had recovered from COVID-19. What was sequenced was peripheral blood. As DNA, the CDR3 is TGTGCCAGCAGCCCTCGGACTAGCGGGGTCTACAATGAGCAGTTCTTC. It encodes CASSPRTSGVYNEQFF.